This TCR beta chain stems from a study of cytomegalovirus exposure and HLA in healthy donors. Background on the study: There were 70 million to 95 million unique TCRs (from HLA-typed donors) in an early data release. Most genotyped donors, around 86% of 300 to 400, had Caucasian-associated genetic ancestry.

Germline V lookup: CDR1 SEHNR, CDR2 FQNEAQ (reference sequence). Trimming removed 6 bases at V and 6 bases at J, with 23 bases between. The CDR3 covers 17 residues. Remarks on this clone: The antigen is undetermined.

Study-wide points: Rare sequences made up most TCRs, while some public TCRs were found in many donors.

The PCR contained 60 Vbeta and 13 Jbeta primers. The table came from immunoSEQ multiplex PCR; TCRdb's copy has only in-frame clones and leaves some out. Of about 200,000 clones listed, about four fifths are singletons. Sequenced material: PBMCs. The receptor was derived from a man aged 40-49 years in good health and CMV-seropositive. The V gene is TRBV7-9, the J gene TRBJ2-2; D might be TRBD2 (6 bases). The DNA for the CDR3 is TGTGCCAGCAGTCTAAGGCGGGACTCCCTCATACCCGGGGAGCTGTTTTTT. This codes for CASSLRRDSLIPGELFF.